This T cell receptor beta chain originates from a study of graft-versus-host responses after intestinal transplantation. In the study overall: All recipients were given anti-thymocyte globulin induction, and tacrolimus and steroids were then administered for three to four years. Study results and limitations: Across patients carrying graft-donor T cell macrochimerism, allografts held high graft-versus-host to host-versus-graft clonal ratios. GvH clones turned up in recipient marrow; some had shown up first in ileum or blood.

Libraries were prepared by immunoSEQ multiplex PCR; TCRdb keeps only in-frame clonotypes and omits some of them. The data show about 66,000 clones, about 90% seen once. A remark on this clone: The antigen remains unidentified.

The V and J ends lost 6 bases and 2 bases respectively, with 12 bases between them. Germline V gene lookup returns CDR1 SGHRS and CDR2 YFSETQ. The CDR3 totals 13 residues. The material sequenced was unstimulated CD8+ T cells sorted from spleen or lymph node cells, taken before intestinal transplant. This chain uses TRBV5-1 with TRBJ2-7; tentative D call: TRBD1 (6 bases). The TCR was taken from a human donor who received an intestinal transplant. The CDR3 here is CASKGTQPYEQYF. The CDR3 bases are TGCGCCAGCAAAGGGACACAACCCTACGAGCAGTACTTC. The full variable domain, with the rest looked up from reference TRBV5-1 and TRBJ2-7, is KAGVTQTPRYLIKTRGQQVTLSCSPISGHRSVSWYQQTPGQGLQFLFEYFSETQRNKGNFPGRFSGRQFSNSRSEMNVSTLELGDSALYLCASKGTQPYEQYFGPGTRLTVT.